In its sample, the clone carrying this T cell receptor beta chain was seen a few times. Antigen specificity is unknown. At the DNA level, this CDR3 is encoded by other sequences in the same sample as well. The data belong to a study of beta chain features in type 1 diabetes. Regarding the study as a whole: Naive, central memory and Treg TCRB repertoires appeared more alike in patients than in healthy donors. Shortening of TCRB CDR3s, moderate but significant, appeared in all four CD4+ subsets of Type 1 diabetes patients.

CD4+ cells of the naive, central memory, regulatory and stem cell-like memory types were sorted via CD45RO/CCR7/CD25/CD127/CD95/CD27. Each of the sorted populations had a purity greater than 95%. Germline V CDR1 and CDR2: MDHEN, SYDVKM. The CDR3 is made up of 11 amino acids. V lost 6 bases, J lost 5 bases, and 7 bases lay in between. Expressed TCRB transcripts were sequenced, since all the RNA that had been isolated was reverse transcribed. Measured with immunoSEQ multiplex PCR; TCRdb has only the in-frame clones, and not every one. Seen here are 150,000 to 200,000 clones, approximately 7.8% observed once, and the top ten hold roughly 1%.

This chain connects TRBV28 to TRBJ1-1; D gene uncertain. The specimen was central memory CD4+ T cells from blood. This clonotype was obtained from a middle-aged woman with type 1 diabetes. CDR3 DNA: TGTGCCAGCAGAGTGAGAACTGAAGCTTTCTTT. This translates into CASRVRTEAFF.